This T cell receptor beta chain was recovered during a study of T cells in localized non-small cell lung cancer. The CDR3 spans 14 residues. V lost 3 bases and J 8 bases, leaving 13 bases between the germline ends. The V gene's germline CDR1 is SGHTA and CDR2 FQGNSA. Measured with immunoSEQ multiplex PCR; TCRdb has only the in-frame clones, and not every one. The sample lists about 62,000 clones; roughly 79% were seen once. The specimen comprised PBMCs, sampled before any cancer treatment. The rearrangement uses TRBV7-2 and TRBJ1-4, with D tentatively TRBD1 (6 bases). The clonotype originates from a man aged 40 to 70 with stage II lung adenocarcinoma. This CDR3 is CASSFQGSDEKLFF. The CDR3 coding sequence is TGTGCCAGCAGCTTTCAGGGGAGCGACGAAAAACTGTTTTTT.